The T cell receptor beta chain under discussion was sequenced for a study of cytomegalovirus exposure and HLA in healthy donors. General study findings and limits: Previous analysis showed most TCR beta V segments were productive about 87% or about 30% of the time. One later analysis reportedly identified an Asian-associated ancestry cluster that showed fewer N-insertions than the approximately 700-donor mean. Later work found most CMV-associated TCR beta chains apparently HLA-restricted. In vitro confirmation showed three CMV-associated chains to be CMV antigen specific.

This clone was observed once. Its cognate antigen is unknown. V gave up 6 bases and J gave up 3 bases, with 17 bases separating them. Germline CDR1 reads MNHEY; CDR2 reads SVGAGI. This CDR3 comprises 15 residues. Both 60 Vbeta primers and 13 Jbeta primers went into the PCR. Repertoires were generated with immunoSEQ multiplex PCR, while TCRdb's copy carries only in-frame clones and drops some. Found here are more than 90,000 clones, about four fifths of them singletons; the top ten hold 2.5% to 3.5%. The source material was PBMCs. The V call is TRBV6-5, the J call TRBJ1-1; tentatively, D is TRBD1 (5 bases). This receptor was identified in a woman between 18 and 29 years old in good health and CMV-seropositive. The chain's CDR3 is CASSRHGQGDTEAFF. Here the CDR3 DNA reads TGTGCCAGCAGCCGGCACGGGCAGGGTGACACTGAAGCTTTCTTT.